The rows below give T cell receptor beta chains drawn from one sample of a study of CD8+CD57+ T cells in acquired aplastic anemia. TCRdb redid the calling of the reads with MiXCR, one entry per CDR3 protein. The data show some 170,000 distinct CDR3 sequences, nearly 65% seen once. Sequenced input: sorted CD4+, CD8+, or CD8+CD57+ T cells (not recorded which) from PBMCs. These TCRs come from a human donor with aplastic anemia. Both conserved end residues are part of each CDR3. The D gene is left open where the match is weak. Clone sizes are given selectively: once, few, many, or a class where the clone is expanded.

.,TRBJ1-5,TRBV15,.,CATSRDDRNQPQHF,TGTGCCACCAGCAGAGACGACAGAAACCAGCCCCAGCATTTT
.,TRBJ2-2,TRBV19,TRBD1,CASSQQGRITGELFF,TGTGCCAGTAGTCAACAGGGGCGCATCACCGGGGAGCTGTTTTTT
.,TRBJ1-4,TRBV15,.,CATSENIATNEKLFF,TGTGCCACCAGCGAAAATATTGCAACTAATGAAAAACTGTTTTTT
.,TRBJ1-6,TRBV10-3,TRBD1,CAMGQGGYNSPLHF,TGTGCCATGGGACAGGGAGGATATAATTCACCCCTCCACTTT
.,TRBJ1-2,TRBV7-9,.,CASSISGILGYTF,TGTGCCAGCAGCATCAGCGGCATTTTGGGCTACACCTTC
.,TRBJ2-1,TRBV20-1,TRBD1,CSARGMTGGGNQQFF,TGCAGTGCTAGAGGGATGACAGGGGGCGGCAATCAGCAGTTCTTC
.,TRBJ1-2,TRBV14,TRBD1,CASSQARDRGGYTF,TGTGCCAGCAGCCAAGCAAGGGACAGGGGTGGCTACACCTTC
once,TRBJ2-1,TRBV29-1,.,CSVDVGGQALEQFF,TGCAGCGTAGACGTCGGGGGGCAGGCTCTGGAGCAGTTCTTC
once,TRBJ1-1,TRBV15,.,CATSIDLNTEAFF,TGTGCCACCAGTATCGACCTGAACACTGAAGCTTTCTTT
few,TRBJ1-2,TRBV19,TRBD1,CASNDRDRVHGYTF,TGTGCCAGTAACGACCGGGACAGGGTGCATGGCTACACCTTC
once,TRBJ2-1,TRBV19,TRBD1,CASSDRVYEQFF,TGTGCCAGTAGTGACAGGGTTTATGAGCAGTTCTTC
many,TRBJ2-7,TRBV6-5,TRBD1,CASSYSTGGDEQYF,TGTGCCAGCAGTTACTCGACAGGGGGGGACGAGCAGTACTTC
few,TRBJ1-1,TRBV7-8,.,CASSLAGQGVAFF,TGTGCCAGCAGCTTAGCAGGCCAAGGCGTCGCTTTCTTT
few,TRBJ1-3,TRBV9,.,CASSVAPGNTIYF,TGTGCCAGCAGCGTAGCTCCTGGAAACACCATATATTTT
medium-sized,TRBJ1-2,TRBV25-1,.,CASSKALGYGYTF,TGTGCCAGCAGTAAGGCTCTCGGCTATGGCTACACCTTC
.,TRBJ1-1,TRBV10-3,.,CATSEMEAMNTEAFF,TGTGCCACCTCTGAAATGGAGGCGATGAACACTGAAGCTTTCTTT
.,TRBJ2-6,TRBV20-1,.,CSAVSGGSGANVLTF,TGCAGTGCAGTATCGGGTGGATCTGGGGCCAACGTCCTGACTTTC
.,TRBJ2-3,TRBV10-3,TRBD1,CAITVGGTRGDTQYF,TGTGCCATCACTGTGGGTGGCACCAGGGGGGATACGCAGTATTTT
.,TRBJ1-2,TRBV7-8,.,CASSPGEAGGYTF,TGTGCCAGCAGTCCAGGGGAAGCAGGGGGCTACACCTTC
.,TRBJ1-4,TRBV7-9,TRBD1,CASSLGSQGAVEKLFF,TGTGCCAGCAGCTTAGGATCGCAGGGGGCAGTGGAAAAACTGTTTTTT
.,TRBJ1-2,TRBV9,.,CASSVGDTANYGYTF,TGTGCCAGCAGCGTAGGAGACACAGCTAACTATGGCTACACCTTC
.,TRBJ2-2,TRBV15,.,CATSRLTQGSGELFF,TGTGCCACCAGCAGACTTACGCAGGGGTCCGGGGAGCTGTTTTTT
once,TRBJ1-2,TRBV25-1,.,CASSGVNYGYTF,TGTGCCAGCAGTGGTGTGAACTATGGCTACACCTTC
many,TRBJ2-1,TRBV5-4,TRBD1,CASSLGDRYYEQFF,TGTGCCAGCAGCCTAGGGGACAGGTACTATGAGCAGTTCTTC
.,TRBJ2-7,TRBV5-1,TRBD1,CASSWSAPGQHYEQYF,TGCGCCAGCAGCTGGAGCGCACCGGGACAGCACTACGAGCAGTACTTC
many,TRBJ1-1,TRBV10-3,.,CAISEPTVQGVTEAFF,TGTGCCATCAGTGAGCCTACGGTCCAGGGAGTCACTGAAGCTTTCTTT
once,TRBJ2-5,TRBV5-4,.,CASSLSQETQYF,TGTGCCAGCAGCTTATCGCAAGAGACCCAGTACTTC
.,TRBJ2-7,TRBV20-1,.,CSVTDGTTYEQYF,TGCAGTGTCACGGACGGTACGACCTACGAGCAGTACTTC
.,TRBJ2-5,TRBV20-1,TRBD2,CSAKGGGQETQYF,TGCAGTGCTAAGGGCGGGGGCCAAGAGACCCAGTACTTC
.,TRBJ1-1,TRBV7-9,.,CATSVGGMNTEAFF,TGTGCCACCAGCGTCGGGGGGATGAACACTGAAGCTTTCTTT
.,TRBJ2-7,TRBV6-4,.,CASSLEPGISYEQYF,TGTGCCAGCAGCTTAGAACCAGGGATCTCCTACGAGCAGTACTTC
once,TRBJ1-1,TRBV29-1,TRBD1,CSGRQGARGTEAFF,TGCAGCGGTCGACAGGGGGCGAGGGGAACTGAAGCTTTCTTT
.,TRBJ1-5,TRBV19,.,CASSISGYYSNQPQHF,TGTGCCAGTAGTATTTCCGGGTACTATAGCAATCAGCCCCAGCATTTT
many,TRBJ1-3,TRBV19,.,CASSYRRSGNTIYF,TGTGCCAGTAGTTACCGGAGGTCTGGAAACACCATATATTTT
many,TRBJ1-2,TRBV6-5,.,CASSTAGTHYGYTF,TGTGCCAGCAGTACCGCCGGGACTCACTATGGCTACACCTTC
.,TRBJ2-1,TRBV9,.,CASSVDGRGSNEQFF,TGTGCCAGCAGCGTAGACGGGAGAGGCAGCAATGAGCAGTTCTTC
.,TRBJ2-3,TRBV4-3,.,CASSLGRGFTDTQYF,TGCGCCAGCAGCTTGGGTAGAGGGTTCACAGATACGCAGTATTTT
.,TRBJ1-2,TRBV7-6,.,CASSLWGRRTNYGYTF,TGTGCCAGCAGCTTATGGGGGCGGAGGACTAACTATGGCTACACCTTC
.,TRBJ2-2,TRBV5-5,.,CASSFAANTGELFF,TGTGCCAGCAGCTTTGCCGCAAACACCGGGGAGCTGTTTTTT
.,TRBJ1-2,TRBV25-1,.,CASTDVEANYGYTF,TGTGCCAGCACGGACGTAGAAGCTAACTATGGCTACACCTTC
.,TRBJ1-1,TRBV10-1,TRBD1,CASSDKWGQGKTEAFF,TGCGCCAGCAGTGATAAGTGGGGACAGGGAAAGACTGAAGCTTTCTTT
.,TRBJ1-4,TRBV5-6,.,CASSFAGGNEKLFF,TGTGCCAGCAGCTTTGCGGGGGGTAATGAAAAACTGTTTTTT
.,TRBJ2-1,TRBV24-1,.,CATGGGGTGYNEQFF,TGTGCCACCGGGGGAGGAGGAACGGGCTACAATGAGCAGTTCTTC
.,TRBJ1-3,TRBV20-1,.,CRGRKEDTIYF,TGCAGGGGGCGAAAGGAGGACACCATATATTTT
.,TRBJ2-3,TRBV7-3,TRBD1,CASSSQTGGLELTDTQYF,TGTGCCAGCAGCTCCCAGACAGGGGGACTTGAACTCACAGATACGCAGTATTTT
.,TRBJ2-1,TRBV7-3,.,CASSLQGNSEQFF,TGTGCCAGCAGCTTACAAGGGAACAGTGAGCAGTTCTTC
.,TRBJ1-6,TRBV20-1,TRBD1,CSARERDSPTPLHF,TGCAGTGCTAGAGAGAGGGACAGCCCGACCCCCCTCCACTTT